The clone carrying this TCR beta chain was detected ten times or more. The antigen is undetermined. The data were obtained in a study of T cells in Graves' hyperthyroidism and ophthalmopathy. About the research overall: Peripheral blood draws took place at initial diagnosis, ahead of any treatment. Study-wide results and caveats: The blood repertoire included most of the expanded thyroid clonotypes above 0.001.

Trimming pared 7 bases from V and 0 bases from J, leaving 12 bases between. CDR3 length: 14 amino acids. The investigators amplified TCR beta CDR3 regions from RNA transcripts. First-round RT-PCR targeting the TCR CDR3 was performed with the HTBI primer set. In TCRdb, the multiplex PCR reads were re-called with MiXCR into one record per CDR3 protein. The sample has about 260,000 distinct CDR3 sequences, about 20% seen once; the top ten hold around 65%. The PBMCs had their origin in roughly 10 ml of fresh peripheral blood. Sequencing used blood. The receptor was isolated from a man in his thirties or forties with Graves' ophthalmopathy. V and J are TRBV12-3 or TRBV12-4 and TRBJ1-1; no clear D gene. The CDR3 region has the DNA TGTGCCAGCATTGTGGGTGGGTTGAACACTGAAGCTTTCTTT. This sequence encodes CASIVGGLNTEAFF.